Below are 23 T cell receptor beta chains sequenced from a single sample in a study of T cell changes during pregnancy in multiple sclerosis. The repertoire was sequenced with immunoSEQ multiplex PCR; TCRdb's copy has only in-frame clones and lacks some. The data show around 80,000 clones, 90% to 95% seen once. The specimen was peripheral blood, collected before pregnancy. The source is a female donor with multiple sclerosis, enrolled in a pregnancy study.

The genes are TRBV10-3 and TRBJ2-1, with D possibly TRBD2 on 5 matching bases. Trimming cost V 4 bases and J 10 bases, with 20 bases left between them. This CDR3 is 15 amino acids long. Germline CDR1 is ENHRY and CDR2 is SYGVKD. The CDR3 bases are TGTGCCATCAGTGTCCCGGGAATACAGCCAGGAGAGCAGTTCTTC. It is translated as CAISVPGIQPGEQFF.

The CDR3 region is CASSRGQPVGTEAFF. The CDR3 region has the DNA TGTGCCAGCAGTAGGGGACAGCCTGTGGGAACTGAAGCTTTCTTT. The chain joins TRBV9 to TRBJ1-1, with 7 bases fitting TRBD1. The CDR3 has 15 residues. Germline V gives CDR1 SGDLS, CDR2 YYNGEE. The J segment lost 5 bases and the V segment lost 5 bases, leaving 12 bases of the junction unmatched.

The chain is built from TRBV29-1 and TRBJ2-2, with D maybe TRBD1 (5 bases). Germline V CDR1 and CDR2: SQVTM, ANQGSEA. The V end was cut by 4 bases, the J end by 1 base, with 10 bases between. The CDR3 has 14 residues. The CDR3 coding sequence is TGCAGCGTTGTAAAAGGGGAGAACACCGGGGAGCTGTTTTTT. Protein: CSVVKGENTGELFF.

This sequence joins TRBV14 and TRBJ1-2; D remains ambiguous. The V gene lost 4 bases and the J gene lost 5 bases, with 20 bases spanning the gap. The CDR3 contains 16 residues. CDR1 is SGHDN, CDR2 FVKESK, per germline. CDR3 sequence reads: CASSLLSAGSVYGYTF. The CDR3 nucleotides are TGTGCCAGCAGCCTGTTGTCGGCGGGCTCGGTGTATGGCTACACCTTC.

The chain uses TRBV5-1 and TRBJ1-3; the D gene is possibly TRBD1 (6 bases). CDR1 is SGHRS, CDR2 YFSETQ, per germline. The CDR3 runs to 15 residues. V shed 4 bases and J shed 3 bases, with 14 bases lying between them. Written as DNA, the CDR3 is TGCGCCAGCAGCCCAGATACAGGGAATGGAAACACCATATATTTT. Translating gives CASSPDTGNGNTIYF. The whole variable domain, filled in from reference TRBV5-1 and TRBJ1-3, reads KAGVTQTPRYLIKTRGQQVTLSCSPISGHRSVSWYQQTPGQGLQFLFEYFSETQRNKGNFPGRFSGRQFSNSRSEMNVSTLELGDSALYLCASSPDTGNGNTIYFGEGSWLTVV.

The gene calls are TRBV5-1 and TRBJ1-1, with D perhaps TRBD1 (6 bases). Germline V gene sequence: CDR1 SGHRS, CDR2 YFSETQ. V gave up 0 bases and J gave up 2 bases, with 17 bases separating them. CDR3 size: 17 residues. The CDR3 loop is CASSLASGAALNTEAFF. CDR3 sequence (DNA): TGCGCCAGCAGCTTGGCCTCAGGGGCCGCATTAAACACTGAAGCTTTCTTT.

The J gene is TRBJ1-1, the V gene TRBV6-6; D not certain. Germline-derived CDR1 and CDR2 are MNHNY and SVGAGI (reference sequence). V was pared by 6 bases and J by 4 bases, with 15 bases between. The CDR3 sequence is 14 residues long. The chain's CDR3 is CASRVSREGTEAFF. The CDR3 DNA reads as TGTGCCAGCAGAGTCAGTCGGGAGGGCACTGAAGCTTTCTTT.

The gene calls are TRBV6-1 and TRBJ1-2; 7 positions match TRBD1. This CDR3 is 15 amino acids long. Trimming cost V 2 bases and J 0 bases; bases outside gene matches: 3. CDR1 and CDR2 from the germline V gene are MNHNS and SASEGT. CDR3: CASSESTGTNYGYTF. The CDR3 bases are TGTGCCAGCAGTGAATCGACAGGGACTAACTATGGCTACACCTTC.

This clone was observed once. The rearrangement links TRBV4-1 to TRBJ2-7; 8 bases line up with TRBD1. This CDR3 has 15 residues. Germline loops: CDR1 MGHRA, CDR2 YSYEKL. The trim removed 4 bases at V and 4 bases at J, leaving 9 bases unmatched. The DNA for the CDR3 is TGCGCCAGCAGCCCGAGTCTCCAGGGGGCTTACGAGCAGTACTTC. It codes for CASSPSLQGAYEQYF.

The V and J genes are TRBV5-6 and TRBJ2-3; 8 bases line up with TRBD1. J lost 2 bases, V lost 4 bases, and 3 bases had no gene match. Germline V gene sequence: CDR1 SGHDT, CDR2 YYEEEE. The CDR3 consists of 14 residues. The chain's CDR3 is CASSRTGITDTQYF. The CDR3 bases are TGTGCCAGCAGCCGGACAGGGATCACAGATACGCAGTATTTT. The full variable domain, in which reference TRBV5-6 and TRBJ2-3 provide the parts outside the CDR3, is DAGVTQSPTHLIKTRGQQVTLRCSPKSGHDTVSWYQQALGQGPQFIFQYYEEEERQRGNFPDRFSGHQFPNYSSELNVNALLLGDSALYLCASSRTGITDTQYFGPGTRLTVL.

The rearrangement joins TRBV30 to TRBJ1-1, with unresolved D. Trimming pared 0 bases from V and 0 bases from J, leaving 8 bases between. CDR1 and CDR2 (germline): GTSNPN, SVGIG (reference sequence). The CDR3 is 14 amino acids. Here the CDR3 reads CAWSVLRLNTEAFF. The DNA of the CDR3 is TGTGCCTGGAGTGTACTGCGATTGAACACTGAAGCTTTCTTT.

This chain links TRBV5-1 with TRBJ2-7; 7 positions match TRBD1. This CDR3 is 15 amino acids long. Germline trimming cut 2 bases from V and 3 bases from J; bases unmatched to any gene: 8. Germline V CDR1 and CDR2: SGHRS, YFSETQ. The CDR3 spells CASSLQGGNLYEQYF. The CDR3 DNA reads TGCGCCAGCAGCTTACAAGGGGGCAATCTCTACGAGCAGTACTTC.

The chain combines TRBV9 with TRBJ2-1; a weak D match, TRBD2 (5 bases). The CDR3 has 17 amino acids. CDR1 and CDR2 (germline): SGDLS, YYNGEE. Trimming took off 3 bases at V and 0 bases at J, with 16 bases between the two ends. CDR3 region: CASSGTLDWSSYNEQFF. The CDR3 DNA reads TGTGCCAGCAGCGGCACACTGGACTGGAGCTCCTACAATGAGCAGTTCTTC.

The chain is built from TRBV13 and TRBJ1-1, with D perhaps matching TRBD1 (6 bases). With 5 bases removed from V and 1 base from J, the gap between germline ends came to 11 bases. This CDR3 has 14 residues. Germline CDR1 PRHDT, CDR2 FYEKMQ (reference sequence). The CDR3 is CASSRWDTNTEAFF. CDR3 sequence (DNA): TGTGCCAGCAGCAGATGGGACACGAACACTGAAGCTTTCTTT.

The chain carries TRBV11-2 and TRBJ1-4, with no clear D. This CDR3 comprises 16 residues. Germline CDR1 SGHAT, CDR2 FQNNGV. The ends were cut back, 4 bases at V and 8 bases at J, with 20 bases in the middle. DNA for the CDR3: TGTGCCAGCAGCTCCCCGCGGCGGGAAGGGCAAGAAAAACTGTTTTTT. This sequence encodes CASSSPRREGQEKLFF. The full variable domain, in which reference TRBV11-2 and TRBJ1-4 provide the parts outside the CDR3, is EAGVAQSPRYKIIEKRQSVAFWCNPISGHATLYWYQQILGQGPKLLIQFQNNGVVDDSQLPKDRFSAERLKGVDSTLKIQPAKLEDSAVYLCASSSPRREGQEKLFFGSGTQLSVL.

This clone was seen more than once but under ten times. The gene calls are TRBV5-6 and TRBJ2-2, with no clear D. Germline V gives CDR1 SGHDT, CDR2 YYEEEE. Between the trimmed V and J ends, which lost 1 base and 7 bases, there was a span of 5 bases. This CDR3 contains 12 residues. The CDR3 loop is CASSLSIGELFF. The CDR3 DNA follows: TGTGCCAGCAGCTTGAGCATCGGGGAGCTGTTTTTT.

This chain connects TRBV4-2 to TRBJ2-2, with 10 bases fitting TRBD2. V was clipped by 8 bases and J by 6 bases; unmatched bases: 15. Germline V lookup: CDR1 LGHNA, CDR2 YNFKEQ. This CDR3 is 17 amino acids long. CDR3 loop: CASLPPASGGRAGELFF. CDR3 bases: TGTGCCAGCCTTCCCCCGGCTAGCGGGGGTAGGGCCGGGGAGCTGTTTTTT.

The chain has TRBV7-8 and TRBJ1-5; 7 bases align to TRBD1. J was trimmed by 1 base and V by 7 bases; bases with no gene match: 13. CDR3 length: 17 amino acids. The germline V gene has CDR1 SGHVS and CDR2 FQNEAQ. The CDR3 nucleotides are TGTGCCAGCACCCCTGACAGGGTCGGATTCAGCAATCAGCCCCAGCATTTT. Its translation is CASTPDRVGFSNQPQHF.

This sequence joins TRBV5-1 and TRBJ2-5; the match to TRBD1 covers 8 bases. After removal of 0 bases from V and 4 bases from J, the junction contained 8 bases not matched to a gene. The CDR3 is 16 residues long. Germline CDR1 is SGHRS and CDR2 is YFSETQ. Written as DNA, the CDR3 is TGCGCCAGCAGCTTGGGGAGAGGACAGGGTCGAGAGACCCAGTACTTC. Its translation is CASSLGRGQGRETQYF.

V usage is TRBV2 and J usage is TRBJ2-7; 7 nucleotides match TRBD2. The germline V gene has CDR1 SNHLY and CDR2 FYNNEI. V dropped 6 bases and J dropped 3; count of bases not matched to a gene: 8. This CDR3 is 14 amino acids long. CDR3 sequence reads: CASRGREGGYEQYF. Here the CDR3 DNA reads TGTGCCAGCAGGGGAAGGGAGGGAGGCTACGAGCAGTACTTC.

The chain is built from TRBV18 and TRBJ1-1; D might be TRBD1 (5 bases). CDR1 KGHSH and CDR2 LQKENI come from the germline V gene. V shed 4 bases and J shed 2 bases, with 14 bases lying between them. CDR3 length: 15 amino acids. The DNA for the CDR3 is TGTGCCAGCTCACAGGGGCAGGGCCATAACACTGAAGCTTTCTTT. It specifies CASSQGQGHNTEAFF.

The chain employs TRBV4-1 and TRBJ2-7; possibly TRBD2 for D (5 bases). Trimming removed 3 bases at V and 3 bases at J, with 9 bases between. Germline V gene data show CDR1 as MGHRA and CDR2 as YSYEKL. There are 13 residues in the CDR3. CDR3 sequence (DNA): TGCGCCAGCAGCCAGGTCGGAGGCTACGAGCAGTACTTC. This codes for CASSQVGGYEQYF.

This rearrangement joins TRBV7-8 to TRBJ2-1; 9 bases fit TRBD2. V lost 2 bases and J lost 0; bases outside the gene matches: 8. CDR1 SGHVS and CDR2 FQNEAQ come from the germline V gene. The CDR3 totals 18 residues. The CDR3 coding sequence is TGTGCCAGCAGCTTAAGTTTAGCGGGGGACGACTCCTACAATGAGCAGTTCTTC. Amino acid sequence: CASSLSLAGDDSYNEQFF.